Here is one T cell receptor beta chain with its context. What it binds is unknown. The data belong to a study of OX40 agonist ivuxolimab in advanced cancers. In the study overall: Patients got intravenous ivuxolimab at 0.01 to 10 mg/kg every 2 weeks.

Study results and limitations: The CD4+ and CD8+ T cells in the blood had expanded clonally by week 6 at 0.1 to 3.0 mg/kg. Averaged across samples, CD8+ T cells carried more expanded clones than CD4+ did.

Produced via immunoSEQ multiplex PCR; TCRdb's table is partial and in-frame only. The sample lists tens of thousands of clones; around nine tenths were seen once. The CDR3 length is 14 residues. The trim removed 1 base at V and 11 bases at J, leaving 13 bases unmatched. Germline V gene lookup returns CDR1 GTSNPN and CDR2 SVGIG (reference sequence). The chain links TRBV30 to TRBJ1-1; TRBD1 matches at 7 bases. The sample here was CD4+ or CD8+ T cells sorted from blood, taken in a trial of the OX40 agonist ivuxolimab. The source of this sequence is an adult with an advanced solid tumor such as melanoma, head and neck, liver or kidney cancer. The CDR3 DNA reads as TGTGCCTGGAGTGCCCTTCTCCGGGACAGCCGGGCTTTCTTT. Protein sequence: CAWSALLRDSRAFF.